The present T cell receptor (beta chain) was sequenced within a study of early T cells in non-severe SARS-CoV-2 infection. At the level of the study: With bulk RNA from unsorted whole blood as input, sequencing yielded unpaired chains. Study observations and caveats: Anti-spike CD8 responses were favored by VDJdb matching, which missed private and CD4 specificities.

Attached unique molecular identifiers marked individual cDNA molecules. MiXCR, run by TCRdb on the 5' RACE reads, gives a single entry per CDR3 protein. The table shows about 80,000 distinct CDR3 sequences, with more than 10% occurring only once. Germline V gene lookup returns CDR1 SQVTM and CDR2 ANQGSEA. The CDR3 loop spans 14 amino acids. Trimming cost V 6 bases and J 0 bases, with 12 bases left between them. This clonotype appeared many times. Its antigen is not known. This chain connects TRBV29-1 to TRBJ2-1; D not certain. Sequencing used whole blood. The sequence was obtained from an adult who was a healthcare worker with PCR-confirmed SARS-CoV-2 infection or an uninfected control (not recorded which). CDR3 nucleotide sequence: TGCAGCGTCTCGGGTTCTAGCTCCTACAATGAGCAGTTCTTC. Translating gives CSVSGSSSYNEQFF.